These 24 T cell receptor beta chains were sequenced from one sample in a study of memory CD8 T cells in hepatitis C reinfection. This sample's time point: late/post reinfection, 12 to 24 weeks after detection. TCR sequencing was done directly ex vivo on sorted cells, without expansion in vitro. The assay was immunoSEQ multiplex PCR, and TCRdb's table has in-frame clones only and misses some. The repertoire holds some 46,000 clones, with roughly 89% as singletons. Material: naive CD8+ T cells sorted from blood. These receptors all stem from a man aged 18 to 29 with hepatitis C virus infection.

As DNA, the CDR3 is TGTGCCAGCAGCTTAGGGACAACGAACACCGGGGAGCTGTTTTTT. It codes for CASSLGTTNTGELFF. The chain carries TRBV7-8 and TRBJ2-2; tentative D call: TRBD1 (5 bases). Germline-derived CDR1 and CDR2 are SGHVS and FQNEAQ. Trimming removed 1 base from V and 0 bases from J, with 6 bases in between. CDR3 length: 15 amino acids.

The CDR3 bases are TGTGCCAGCACTCAGGGATTGAACACTGAAGCTTTCTTT. Its protein product is CASTQGLNTEAFF. The rearrangement links TRBV19 to TRBJ1-1, with D perhaps TRBD1 (5 bases). The V gene's germline CDR1 is LNHDA and CDR2 SQIVND (reference sequence). CDR3 length: 13 amino acids. Trimming stripped 9 bases from V and 0 bases from J, with 11 bases between. Drawing the rest from reference TRBV19 and TRBJ1-1, the complete variable domain is DGGITQSPKYLFRKEGQNVTLSCEQNLNHDAMYWYRQDPGQGLRLIYYSQIVNDFQKGDIAEGYSVSREKKESFPLTVTSAQKNPTAFYLCASTQGLNTEAFFGQGTRLTVV.

This clone was recorded once. The rearrangement uses TRBV27 and TRBJ1-6, with D possibly being TRBD1 (6 bases). The germline V and J ends were trimmed by 2 bases and 10 bases, with 9 bases remaining between them. Germline V gene lookup returns CDR1 MNHEY and CDR2 SMNVEV (reference sequence). This CDR3 spans 13 amino acids. The CDR3 region has the DNA TGTGCCAGCAGTTTAACAGGGTCCTCACCCCTCCACTTT. Its translation: CASSLTGSSPLHF.

A few counts support this clone. The chain uses TRBV27 and TRBJ1-5; 8 positions agree with TRBD1. The CDR3 consists of 14 residues. CDR1 and CDR2 from the germline V gene are MNHEY and SMNVEV (reference sequence). V lost 7 bases to trimming and J lost 2 bases; unmatched junction nucleotides: 4. CDR3 DNA: TGTGCCAGCACCACAGGGGGTGGCAATCAGCCCCAGCATTTT. Its protein product is CASTTGGGNQPQHF.

The V call is TRBV28, the J call TRBJ1-1, with TRBD1 matching 8 bases. The junction had 12 bases not matched to a gene; V was cut back by 4 bases and J by 5 bases. Looked up from germline, CDR1 is MDHEN and CDR2 is SYDVKM. The CDR3 has 16 residues. The DNA for the CDR3 is TGTGCCAGCAGTTCTCCTACCGTGGACAGGGTGACTGAAGCTTTCTTT. This codes for CASSSPTVDRVTEAFF.

Here the CDR3 reads CASSYLAGGTDTQYF. The CDR3 DNA sequence: TGTGCCAGCAGCTACCTAGCGGGGGGAACCGATACGCAGTATTTT. The chain joins TRBV7-6 to TRBJ2-3, with 11 bases fitting TRBD2. Per germline, CDR1 SGHVS and CDR2 FNYEAQ. The CDR3 covers 15 residues. Trimming at V came to 4 bases and at J to 6 bases, leaving 6 bases not matched to a gene.

This rearrangement joins TRBV19 to TRBJ2-2; 7 bases match TRBD2. CDR1 LNHDA and CDR2 SQIVND come from the germline V gene (reference sequence). This CDR3 contains 16 residues. The V and J ends lost 3 bases and 2 bases, in that order; junction bases with no gene match: 6. CDR3 region: CASSMGTSENTGELFF. The CDR3 DNA reads as TGTGCCAGTAGTATGGGAACTAGCGAAAACACCGGGGAGCTGTTTTTT.

The chain is built from TRBV6-5 and TRBJ2-1; TRBD2 agrees at 7 bases. Germline values: CDR1 MNHEY, CDR2 SVGAGI. The CDR3 extends over 15 amino acids. Germline trimming cut 2 bases from V and 9 bases from J; bases unmatched to any gene: 10. CDR3 residues: CASSYRAGEEAEQFF. In nucleotides, the CDR3 is TGTGCCAGCAGTTACAGGGCGGGAGAAGAAGCTGAGCAGTTCTTC.

The rearrangement uses TRBV5-6 and TRBJ2-2, with 12 bases fitting TRBD2. Germline assignment: CDR1 SGHDT and CDR2 YYEEEE. CDR3 length: 18 residues. V lost 2 bases to trimming and J lost 2 bases; unmatched junction nucleotides: 7. The CDR3 sequence: CASSFLLAGGANTGELFF. DNA of the CDR3: TGTGCCAGCAGCTTCCTACTAGCGGGGGGTGCCAACACCGGGGAGCTGTTTTTT.

The count of this clone is one. V and J are TRBV29-1 and TRBJ1-2; 7 positions match TRBD1. CDR3 length equals 12 residues. Germline CDR1 SQVTM, CDR2 ANQGSEA. V lost 7 bases to trimming and J lost 6 bases; unmatched junction nucleotides: 8. The CDR3 DNA is TGCAGCGATGACAGGGTTCCTGATGGCTACACCTTC. As protein: CSDDRVPDGYTF.

The sample holds one count of this clone. The CDR3 coding sequence is TGTGCCAGCAGCTCAGACAGGGGCTACGAGCAGTACTTC. Translated, it gives CASSSDRGYEQYF. This chain connects TRBV7-9 to TRBJ2-7, with TRBD1 matching over 8 bases. Germline-derived CDR1 and CDR2 are SEHNR and FQNEAQ (reference sequence). The CDR3 spans 13 residues. The J segment lost 3 bases and the V segment lost 4 bases, leaving 2 bases of the junction unmatched.

The chain couples TRBV7-6 to TRBJ2-3; 10 bases are a match to TRBD1. CDR1 SGHVS and CDR2 FNYEAQ come from the germline V gene. The CDR3 is made up of 17 amino acids. Losses at the gene ends were 5 bases for V and 5 bases for J; bases not matched to a gene: 13. The CDR3 protein is CASSPTPGQGYGDTQYF. Written as DNA, the CDR3 is TGTGCCAGCAGCCCGACACCGGGACAGGGGTATGGAGATACGCAGTATTTT.

The J gene is TRBJ1-5, the V gene TRBV5-5, with a weak D call TRBD1 (6 bases). The CDR3 runs to 14 residues. CDR1 and CDR2 from the germline V gene are SGHKS and YYEKEE (reference sequence). Trimming left V 4 bases short and J 7 bases short, with 15 bases between. The DNA for the CDR3 is TGTGCCAGCAGCAGCATGGTGGGGGCACAGCCCCAGCATTTT. Translating it yields CASSSMVGAQPQHF. Full variable domain (remainder filled in from reference TRBV5-5 and TRBJ1-5): DAGVTQSPTHLIKTRGQQVTLRCSPISGHKSVSWYQQVLGQGPQFIFQYYEKEERGRGNFPDRFSARQFPNYSSELNVNALLLGDSALYLCASSSMVGAQPQHFGDGTRLSIL.

The gene calls are TRBV28 and TRBJ2-2, with D tentatively TRBD2 (6 bases). Trimming stripped 5 bases from V and 0 bases from J, with 22 bases between. Germline CDR1 MDHEN, CDR2 SYDVKM. The CDR3 runs 19 residues. The CDR3 reads CASSVPIAEPSPNTGELFF. CDR3 nucleotide sequence: TGTGCCAGCAGTGTTCCTATAGCGGAACCGTCCCCGAACACCGGGGAGCTGTTTTTT.

The genes are TRBV28 and TRBJ1-2; D is possibly TRBD1 (6 bases). CDR1 MDHEN and CDR2 SYDVKM come from the germline V gene. V was shortened by 5 bases and J by 4 bases, with 14 bases between the two germline ends. The CDR3 runs 14 residues. CDR3 region: CASSPPGDGYGYTF. Here the CDR3 DNA reads TGTGCCAGCAGTCCCCCAGGGGACGGCTATGGCTACACCTTC.

V usage is TRBV7-3 and J usage is TRBJ2-1, with D maybe TRBD2 (6 bases). Germline values: CDR1 SGHTA, CDR2 FQGTGA. The ends were cut back, 2 bases at V and 9 bases at J, with 11 bases in the middle. This CDR3 has 13 amino acids. CDR3 amino acids: CASSLEDGGEQFF. The CDR3 region has the DNA TGTGCCAGCAGCTTAGAGGACGGGGGTGAGCAGTTCTTC.

The chain joins TRBV29-1 to TRBJ1-1; D may be TRBD1 (5 bases). There are 13 residues in the CDR3. Germline V gene lookup returns CDR1 SQVTM and CDR2 ANQGSEA. V lost 7 bases to trimming and J lost 2 bases, with 14 bases between them. The DNA of the CDR3 is TGCAGCGCTCTGGGGCAGGGAAACACTGAAGCTTTCTTT. Its protein is CSALGQGNTEAFF.

The chain is built from TRBV6-5 and TRBJ2-2; 7 bases are shared with TRBD1. The CDR3 spans 14 residues. Trimming cost V 5 bases and J 4 bases; bases outside gene matches: 4. CDR1 is MNHEY and CDR2 is SVGAGI in the germline V gene. CDR3 nucleotides: TGTGCCAGCAGTCTCAGGGGGACCACCGGGGAGCTGTTTTTT. The encoded protein is CASSLRGTTGELFF.

This clone was picked up one time. The rearrangement joins TRBV7-6 to TRBJ2-3; no reliable D call. The CDR3 contains 15 residues. Germline V CDR1 and CDR2: SGHVS, FNYEAQ. V was shortened by 1 base and J by 0 bases, with 8 bases between the two germline ends. The CDR3 loop is CASSLGTKSTDTQYF. As DNA, the CDR3 is TGTGCCAGCAGCTTAGGTACAAAAAGCACAGATACGCAGTATTTT.

The V call is TRBV21-1, the J call TRBJ2-2; the listed D gene, TRBD1, was not tested against the DNA. TRBV21-1 is labeled a pseudogene. The length of the CDR3 is 16 residues. The CDR3 DNA is TGTGCCAGCAGCAAAGACACAGGACAAGAGGCCGGGGAGCTGTTTTTT. Translating gives CASSKDTGQEAGELFF.

This chain links TRBV7-9 with TRBJ2-7; possibly TRBD2 for D (5 bases). Germline V gene sequence: CDR1 SEHNR, CDR2 FQNEAQ (reference sequence). The CDR3 runs to 13 residues. The ends were cut back, 4 bases at V and 3 bases at J, with 10 bases in the middle. For the CDR3, the DNA is TGTGCCAGCAGCTCCGGACTGCTCTACGAGCAGTACTTC. It yields the protein CASSSGLLYEQYF.

V is TRBV5-1 and J is TRBJ2-3; 7 bases agree with TRBD2. The germline CDR1 and CDR2 sequences are SGHRS and YFSETQ. The CDR3 has 15 residues. V lost 1 base, J lost 3 bases, and 5 bases stayed unmatched. In DNA form, the CDR3 reads TGCGCCAGCAGCTTGCGGGGGGTTGGGACAGATACGCAGTATTTT. Its translation is CASSLRGVGTDTQYF. Combining the CDR3 with reference TRBV5-1 and TRBJ2-3 gives the whole variable domain KAGVTQTPRYLIKTRGQQVTLSCSPISGHRSVSWYQQTPGQGLQFLFEYFSETQRNKGNFPGRFSGRQFSNSRSEMNVSTLELGDSALYLCASSLRGVGTDTQYFGPGTRLTVL.

CDR3 protein: CASSFGTSGLQYF. For the CDR3, the DNA is TGCGCCAGCAGCTTCGGGACTAGCGGACTGCAGTATTTT. The chain links TRBV5-1 to TRBJ2-3, with 11 bases aligning to TRBD2. The CDR3 is made up of 13 amino acids. Looked up from germline, CDR1 is SGHRS and CDR2 is YFSETQ. Trimming at V came to 2 bases and at J to 11 bases, leaving 4 bases not matched to a gene. Based on the CDR3 plus reference TRBV5-1 and TRBJ2-3, the full variable domain is KAGVTQTPRYLIKTRGQQVTLSCSPISGHRSVSWYQQTPGQGLQFLFEYFSETQRNKGNFPGRFSGRQFSNSRSEMNVSTLELGDSALYLCASSFGTSGLQYFGPGTRLTVL.

This chain uses TRBV7-9 with TRBJ2-5, with no clear D. Germline assignment: CDR1 SEHNR and CDR2 FQNEAQ (reference sequence). This CDR3 has 14 amino acids. Trimming removed 5 bases from V and 4 bases from J, with 14 bases in between. Here the CDR3 DNA reads TGTGCCAGCAGCCTTCTCGAGAGTCGAGAGACCCAGTACTTC. This encodes CASSLLESRETQYF. Full variable domain (missing parts from reference TRBV7-9 and TRBJ2-5): DTGVSQNPRHKITKRGQNVTFRCDPISEHNRLYWYRQTLGQGPEFLTYFQNEAQLEKSRLLSDRFSAERPKGSFSTLEIQRTEQGDSAMYLCASSLLESRETQYFGPGTRLLVL.